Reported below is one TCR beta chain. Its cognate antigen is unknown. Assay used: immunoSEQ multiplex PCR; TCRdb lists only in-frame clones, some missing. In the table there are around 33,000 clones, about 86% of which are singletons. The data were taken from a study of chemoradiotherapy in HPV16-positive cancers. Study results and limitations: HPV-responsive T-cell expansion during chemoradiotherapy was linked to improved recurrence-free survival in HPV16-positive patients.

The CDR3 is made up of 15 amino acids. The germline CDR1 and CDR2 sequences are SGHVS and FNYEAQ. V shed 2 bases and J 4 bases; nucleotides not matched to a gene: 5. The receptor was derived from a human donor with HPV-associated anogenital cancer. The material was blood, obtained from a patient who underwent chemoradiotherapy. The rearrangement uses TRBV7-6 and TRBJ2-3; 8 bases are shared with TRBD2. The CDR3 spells CASSLRSAGADTQYF. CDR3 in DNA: TGTGCCAGCAGCTTAAGGTCAGCGGGGGCAGATACGCAGTATTTT.